These 14 T cell receptor beta chains originate from one sample sequenced in a study of blood T cell repertoires in COVID-19. The table came from immunoSEQ multiplex PCR; TCRdb's copy has only in-frame clones and leaves some out. The data contain some 190,000 clones, around nine tenths of them seen just once; the ten biggest clones take up 1.5% to 2%. Source material: peripheral blood. Receptors were obtained from a young man with active or convalescent COVID-19.

The rearrangement joins TRBV5-1 to TRBJ1-1; no clear D gene. Per the germline V gene, CDR1 is SGHRS and CDR2 is YFSETQ. The length of the CDR3 is 13 residues. The V end was cut by 1 base, the J end by 8 bases, with 12 bases between. The CDR3 DNA reads TGCGCCAGCAGCTTGAGGTATGAGGGCGAAGCTTTCTTT. Protein: CASSLRYEGEAFF. Looking up the rest from reference TRBV5-1 and TRBJ1-1 gives the full variable domain: KAGVTQTPRYLIKTRGQQVTLSCSPISGHRSVSWYQQTPGQGLQFLFEYFSETQRNKGNFPGRFSGRQFSNSRSEMNVSTLELGDSALYLCASSLRYEGEAFFGQGTRLTVV.

The genes are TRBV6-1 and TRBJ2-5, with TRBD1 as a possible D gene (5 bases). Trimming shortened V by 10 bases and J by 4 bases, and 10 bases separated the two germline ends. Germline assignment: CDR1 MNHNS and CDR2 SASEGT. This CDR3 region has 11 residues. The CDR3 sequence is CATGGAETQYF. DNA of the CDR3: TGTGCCACCGGTGGGGCAGAGACCCAGTACTTC.

The chain recombines TRBV29-1 with TRBJ1-3, with D possibly matching TRBD1 (6 bases). Germline-derived CDR1 and CDR2 are SQVTM and ANQGSEA. This CDR3 is built from 16 residues. The ends were cut back, 3 bases at V and 4 bases at J, with 19 bases in the middle. Here the CDR3 DNA reads TGCAGCGTTGACGATGGCTCGGGGGGCGAAGGAAACACCATATATTTT. The encoded protein is CSVDDGSGGEGNTIYF.

The chain carries TRBV10-2 and TRBJ1-5; no reliable D call. This CDR3 is 13 amino acids long. V was clipped by 0 bases and J by 6 bases, with 6 bases between them. Germline CDR1 and CDR2: WSHSY and SAAADI. As DNA, the CDR3 is TGCGCCAGCAGTGAGTCGAGAGGTCAGCCCCAGCATTTT. Protein: CASSESRGQPQHF.

The chain recombines TRBV5-1 with TRBJ2-2; the match to TRBD2 covers 7 bases. This CDR3 is built from 15 residues. The J segment lost 6 bases and the V segment lost 4 bases, leaving 9 bases of the junction unmatched. Germline V gene data show CDR1 as SGHRS and CDR2 as YFSETQ. The DNA for the CDR3 is TGCGCCAGCAGCCAACCCCTGGGGAGGGCCGGGGAGCTGTTTTTT. Translation: CASSQPLGRAGELFF.

The chain uses TRBV6-5 and TRBJ1-5; no firm D call. The CDR3 contains 15 residues. The germline gives CDR1 MNHEY, CDR2 SVGAGI. Trimming removed 2 bases at V and 6 bases at J, with 14 bases between. This CDR3 reads CASSYQRRVVQPQHF. CDR3 nucleotide sequence: TGTGCCAGCAGTTACCAGAGGCGGGTGGTTCAGCCCCAGCATTTT.

The chain couples TRBV18 to TRBJ1-1; TRBD1 is a possible D gene (6 bases). Germline V gene sequence: CDR1 KGHSH, CDR2 LQKENI. The CDR3 covers 13 residues. V gave up 4 bases and J gave up 3 bases, with 9 bases separating them. The CDR3 DNA follows: TGTGCCAGCTCACTCCACAGGGACACTGAAGCTTTCTTT. This gives the protein CASSLHRDTEAFF.

This clone appeared once. V is TRBV10-3 and J is TRBJ2-5, with D possibly TRBD1 on 6 matching bases. This CDR3 region has 11 residues. CDR1 ENHRY and CDR2 SYGVKD come from the germline V gene. V lost 8 bases and J 4 bases, leaving 8 bases between the germline ends. In DNA form, the CDR3 reads TGTGCCATCCTACAGGGAGAGACCCAGTACTTC. This gives the protein CAILQGETQYF.

This sequence joins TRBV27 and TRBJ1-2, with 7 nucleotides matching TRBD1. Germline CDR1 and CDR2: MNHEY and SMNVEV (reference sequence). The ends lost 3 bases at V and 9 bases at J; junction bases unmatched: 7. The CDR3 spans 13 residues. The CDR3 DNA reads TGTGCCAGCAGTTTGTCCAGGACAGGCCGCTACACCTTC. It codes for CASSLSRTGRYTF.

The chain has TRBV29-1 and TRBJ2-5; 11 nucleotides line up with TRBD2. The CDR3 sequence is 15 residues long. The V gene end was trimmed by 4 bases and the J gene end by 2 bases; junction bases not matched to a gene: 6. Germline loops: CDR1 SQVTM, CDR2 ANQGSEA. Here the CDR3 reads CSVAPSGGSQETQYF. The CDR3 coding sequence is TGCAGCGTTGCCCCTAGCGGGGGGTCGCAAGAGACCCAGTACTTC. The full variable domain, its missing parts supplied by reference TRBV29-1 and TRBJ2-5, is SAVISQKPSRDICQRGTSLTIQCQVDSQVTMMFWYRQQPGQSLTLIATANQGSEATYESGFVIDKFPISRPNLTFSTLTVSNMSPEDSSIYLCSVAPSGGSQETQYFGPGTRLLVL.

This chain uses TRBV2 with TRBJ1-1; 10 bases line up with TRBD1. Trimming removed 6 bases from V and 1 base from J; junction bases left unmatched: 5. Germline V CDR1 and CDR2: SNHLY, FYNNEI. The CDR3 runs 15 residues. In DNA, the CDR3 is TGTGCCAGCAGCCCCGACAGGGGGCGGAACACTGAAGCTTTCTTT. As protein: CASSPDRGRNTEAFF. The complete variable domain, with remaining parts taken from reference TRBV2 and TRBJ1-1, reads EPEVTQTPSHQVTQMGQEVILRCVPISNHLYFYWYRQILGQKVEFLVSFYNNEISEKSEIFDDQFSVERPDGSNFTLKIRSTKLEDSAMYFCASSPDRGRNTEAFFGQGTRLTVV.

The chain uses TRBV29-1 and TRBJ2-7; D remains ambiguous. The CDR3 runs 13 residues. Deletions cut 7 bases from V and 0 bases from J, with 13 bases between. From germline, CDR1 is SQVTM and CDR2 ANQGSEA. This CDR3 reads CSALLSLSYEQYF. The CDR3 DNA reads TGCAGCGCCCTATTGTCCCTCTCCTACGAGCAGTACTTC.

The chain recombines TRBV10-1 with TRBJ1-2; 9 bases agree with TRBD1. The CDR3 is made up of 16 amino acids. The germline V gene has CDR1 WNHNN and CDR2 SYGVQD (reference sequence). With V trimmed by 8 bases and J by 2 bases, 12 bases remained unmatched. The chain's CDR3 is CASQEPKGQGNYGYTF. The CDR3 DNA sequence: TGCGCCAGCCAGGAACCAAAGGGACAGGGCAACTATGGCTACACCTTC.

In this sample, this clone turned up many times. V gene TRBV2 combines with J gene TRBJ2-7; D not resolved. CDR3 length: 14 residues. Trimming took off 5 bases at V and 2 bases at J, with 13 bases between the two ends. Germline CDR1 is SNHLY and CDR2 is FYNNEI. This CDR3 is CASSQDLAAYEQYF. The CDR3 DNA reads TGTGCCAGCAGTCAAGATCTGGCGGCCTACGAGCAGTACTTC.